These T cell receptor beta chains were read from a single sample in a study of blood T cell repertoires in COVID-19. The method was immunoSEQ multiplex PCR; TCRdb's version includes in-frame clones alone and lacks a portion of them. This sample yields approximately 32,000 clones, of which more than 75% are seen a single time; more than 13% belongs to the top ten. The sequencing sample was made of peripheral blood. The source of these receptors is a man in his sixties with active COVID-19. Each CDR3 is given with its conserved first and last residue. A D gene is named only where the DNA matches it firmly. Not all rows give a size; the values are once, few, many and, for expanded clones, a class.

d_gene	abundance	v_gene	len	j_gene	CDR3aa	CDR3nt
-	-	TRBV12-3/TRBV12-4	13	TRBJ1-1	CASSLGGRTEAFF	TGTGCCAGCAGTTTGGGGGGGAGGACTGAAGCTTTCTTT
-	-	TRBV7-9	13	TRBJ1-1	CASSLMGGTEAFF	TGTGCCAGCAGCCTCATGGGGGGAACTGAAGCTTTCTTT
TRBD2	once	TRBV19	15	TRBJ2-7	CASSSQAGEGYEQYF	TGTGCCAGTAGCTCCCAAGCGGGAGAAGGTTACGAGCAGTACTTC
-	-	TRBV7-9	14	TRBJ2-4	CASSFSGEENIQYF	TGTGCCAGCAGCTTCTCCGGGGAGGAAAACATTCAGTACTTC
TRBD1	once	TRBV29-1	13	TRBJ1-1	CSVQGQPATEAFF	TGCAGCGTGCAGGGACAGCCAGCCACTGAAGCTTTCTTT
TRBD1	-	TRBV30	15	TRBJ1-5	CAWSVKGDSNQPQHF	TGTGCCTGGAGTGTTAAGGGGGACAGTAATCAGCCCCAGCATTTT
-	-	TRBV6-1	16	TRBJ2-2	CASSARTNVNTGELFF	TGTGCCAGCAGTGCGAGGACAAACGTAAACACCGGGGAGCTGTTTTTT
TRBD2	-	TRBV4-3	20	TRBJ2-1	CASSQQGAGLAGGRHNEQFF	TGCGCCAGCAGCCAACAAGGCGCGGGACTAGCGGGAGGGCGACACAATGAGCAGTTCTTC
-	-	TRBV5-6	15	TRBJ1-3	CASSFGGSGGNTIYF	TGTGCCAGCAGCTTTGGGGGCTCGGGAGGAAACACCATATATTTT
TRBD1	-	TRBV27	16	TRBJ1-6	CASRPDRGTSNSPLHF	TGTGCCAGCAGGCCGGACAGGGGAACTAGTAATTCACCCCTCCACTTT
-	-	TRBV7-8	13	TRBJ1-4	CASSSTLEEKLFF	TGTGCCAGCAGCTCGACTTTGGAAGAAAAACTGTTTTTT
-	-	TRBV28	12	TRBJ2-7	CASSGNKDEQYF	TGTGCCTCGAGCGGAAATAAGGACGAGCAGTACTTC
TRBD2	-	TRBV11-2	14	TRBJ2-3	CASSTRGVGDTQYF	TGTGCCAGCAGCACCCGGGGGGTTGGGGATACGCAGTATTTT
-	few	TRBV9	15	TRBJ1-3	CASSGAQGTGNTIYF	TGTGCCAGCAGCGGTGCACAGGGAACTGGAAACACCATATATTTT
TRBD1	-	TRBV2	14	TRBJ2-7	CASSRTGGIGEQYF	TGTGCCAGCAGCCGGACAGGGGGCATAGGGGAGCAGTACTTC
-	-	TRBV18	15	TRBJ2-7	CASSPPSLAQDEQYF	TGTGCCAGCTCACCCCCCTCCCTAGCTCAGGACGAGCAGTACTTC
-	-	TRBV30	13	TRBJ1-1	CAWGNGVNTEAFF	TGTGCCTGGGGGAACGGGGTGAACACTGAAGCTTTCTTT
TRBD1	-	TRBV2	16	TRBJ2-2	CASSIIGQVNTGELFF	TGTGCCAGCAGCATCATTGGACAGGTTAACACCGGGGAGCTGTTTTTT
TRBD2	-	TRBV3-1/TRBV3-2	13	TRBJ2-2	CASSPAGGGRLFF	TGTGCCAGCAGCCCCGCCGGCGGGGGGCGCCTGTTTTTT
TRBD2	-	TRBV7-3	15	TRBJ2-1	CASSFVGTNYNEQFF	TGTGCCAGCAGCTTCGTAGGGACTAATTACAATGAGCAGTTCTTC
-	few	TRBV6-6	15	TRBJ1-6	CASSYSQGRNSPLHF	TGTGCCAGCAGTTACTCGCAGGGAAGAAATTCACCCCTCCACTTT
-	once	TRBV3-1/TRBV3-2	15	TRBJ2-2	CASSPKHGGTGELFF	TGTGCCAGCAGCCCCAAACACGGGGGCACCGGGGAGCTGTTTTTT
-	-	TRBV19	16	TRBJ2-5	CASSIVPGQSGETQYF	TGTGCCAGTAGTATAGTCCCGGGACAATCGGGAGAGACCCAGTACTTC
-	-	TRBV19	16	TRBJ1-1	CASSPLGSHRNTEAFF	TGTGCCAGTAGCCCACTAGGGTCACACCGTAACACTGAAGCTTTCTTT
-	-	TRBV3-1/TRBV3-2	13	TRBJ2-1	CASSQVLGSEQFF	TGTGCCAGCAGCCAGGTTCTAGGCAGCGAGCAGTTCTTC
-	-	TRBV27	15	TRBJ1-1	CASSLSGGANTEAFF	TGTGCCAGCAGTTTATCGGGAGGGGCTAACACTGAAGCTTTCTTT
-	-	TRBV7-3	12	TRBJ2-2	CASSLSAGELFF	TGTGCCAGCAGCCTATCGGCCGGGGAGCTGTTTTTT
TRBD2	-	TRBV7-3	13	TRBJ2-5	CASSFTGGETQYF	TGTGCCAGCAGCTTCACGGGGGGAGAGACCCAGTACTTC
-	-	TRBV7-2	15	TRBJ2-2	CASRPAGRSTGELFF	TGTGCCAGCCGCCCGGCAGGGCGGAGCACCGGGGAGCTGTTTTTT
TRBD1	-	TRBV25-1	13	TRBJ2-1	CASSETGTVEQFF	TGTGCCAGCAGTGAAACAGGGACAGTAGAGCAGTTCTTC
TRBD1	-	TRBV6-2/TRBV6-3	18	TRBJ1-1	CASSHPTGQGMKGTEAFF	TGTGCCAGCAGTCACCCCACGGGACAGGGTATGAAGGGGACTGAAGCTTTCTTT